Here is one T cell receptor beta chain with its context. Its specificity is unknown. CD45RO-negative, CCR7-selected cells formed the naive CD8 fraction, which excluded terminally differentiated effector memory CD45RA+ cells. This sample was taken from a study of shared clonotypes between healthy human individuals. Sequenced by immunoSEQ multiplex PCR; TCRdb stores in-frame clones only, minus some. The sample lists some 2 million clones, about 95% seen once, with under 1.5% in the top ten. Study results and caveats: Rarefaction showed that sequencing of sorted subsets was incomplete (despite large depth).

V lost 6 bases to trimming and J lost 2 bases, with 9 bases between them. The CDR3 runs to 13 residues. The germline V gene encodes CDR1 MNHEY and CDR2 SMNVEV (reference sequence). The sequence came from a young man in good health. The sequenced sample was naive CD8+ T cells sorted from blood. The V gene is TRBV27, the J gene TRBJ2-3; D uncertain. The chain's CDR3 is CASSHGPTDTQYF. The CDR3 DNA follows: TGTGCCAGCAGCCACGGACCCACAGATACGCAGTATTTT.